A single TCR beta chain is shown here with its context. The antigen it recognizes is unknown. No base-level quality is on record; no much larger clone is a single base apart. Library generation was performed with the immunoSEQ multiplex PCR assay. The immuneACCESS repertoire file appears here via TCRdb, limited to in-frame rearrangements. These files lack a portion of the clones; in checked studies, under half of the deficit traces to unresolved V genes, and the cause of the others is not known. This sample is represented by approximately 73,000 clones; roughly 97% of them were singletons. The ten biggest clones cover roughly 0.35% of the sample. The germline V gene (reference sequence) specifies LNHDA as CDR1 and SQIVND as CDR2. V is cut back by 5 bases and J by 4 bases, with 10 bases in the junction unmatched. There are 15 amino acids in the CDR3, from cysteine to phenylalanine inclusive. Left in the record is the CDR3 DNA by itself, 45 bases read in frame from the first base.

This record belongs to a study of technical replicates of blood from several donors (TCRdb year 2017). This sequence originates from a human donor in good health. This sequence uses TRBV19 and TRBJ1-1, with 7 central nucleotides matching TRBD1. The source material was T cells isolated from PBMCs. The DNA sequence reads TGTGCCAGTAGTGCCGGCAAAACAGGGGTCACTGAAGCTTTCTTT. This gives the protein CASSAGKTGVTEAFF.